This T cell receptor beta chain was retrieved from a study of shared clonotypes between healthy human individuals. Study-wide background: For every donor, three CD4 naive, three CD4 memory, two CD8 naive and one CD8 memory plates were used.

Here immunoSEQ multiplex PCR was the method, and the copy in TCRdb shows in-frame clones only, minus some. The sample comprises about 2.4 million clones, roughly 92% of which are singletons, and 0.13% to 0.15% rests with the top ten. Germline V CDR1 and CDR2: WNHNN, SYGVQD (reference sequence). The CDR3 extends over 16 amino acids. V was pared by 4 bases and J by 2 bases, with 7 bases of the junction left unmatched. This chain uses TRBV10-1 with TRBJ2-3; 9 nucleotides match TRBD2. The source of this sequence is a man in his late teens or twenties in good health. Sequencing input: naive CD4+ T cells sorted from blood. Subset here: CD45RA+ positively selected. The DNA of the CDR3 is TGCGCCAGCAGTGGAATAGCGGGGGAACCCACAGATACGCAGTATTTT. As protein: CASSGIAGEPTDTQYF.